A single sample gave rise to the 26 T cell receptor beta chains below, sequenced in a study of cytomegalovirus exposure and HLA in healthy donors. PCR was performed using 60 Vbeta and 13 Jbeta primers. The protocol was immunoSEQ multiplex PCR, while the TCRdb copy is restricted to in-frame clones and leaves out a portion. This table has around 100,000 clones, around 85% appearing once. The sequencing sample was made of PBMCs. These receptors originate from a man aged 40-49 years in good health and CMV-seropositive.

The chain employs TRBV2 and TRBJ2-7; maybe TRBD1 (5 bases). V was pared by 6 bases and J by 2 bases, with 11 bases between. The CDR3 spans 13 residues. Germline values: CDR1 SNHLY, CDR2 FYNNEI. CDR3 DNA: TGTGCCAGCAGATCACAGGACACCTACGAGCAGTACTTC. Amino acids: CASRSQDTYEQYF. The entire variable domain, with the rest obtained from reference TRBV2 and TRBJ2-7, is as follows: EPEVTQTPSHQVTQMGQEVILRCVPISNHLYFYWYRQILGQKVEFLVSFYNNEISEKSEIFDDQFSVERPDGSNFTLKIRSTKLEDSAMYFCASRSQDTYEQYFGPGTRLTVT.

The V call is TRBV18, the J call TRBJ2-4; no clear D. V lost 2 bases to trimming and J lost 0 bases, with 11 bases between them. The CDR3 consists of 16 residues. CDR1 KGHSH and CDR2 LQKENI come from the germline V gene. CDR3 residues: CASSPSNLLAKNIQYF. CDR3 DNA: TGTGCCAGCTCACCATCTAACTTACTAGCCAAAAACATTCAGTACTTC.

This chain links TRBV6-5 with TRBJ2-7, with 7 bases matching TRBD2. The CDR3 runs 12 residues. Per germline, CDR1 MNHEY and CDR2 SVGAGI. V was clipped by 6 bases and J by 4 bases; unmatched bases: 3. CDR3 sequence: CASSRAGYEQYF. The CDR3 DNA reads as TGTGCCAGCAGCAGAGCGGGGTACGAGCAGTACTTC.

This clone appeared once. The chain is built from TRBV19 and TRBJ2-3, with D possibly matching TRBD2 (6 bases). V was pared by 7 bases and J by 0 bases, with 11 bases between. The CDR3 is 14 amino acids. The germline gives CDR1 LNHDA, CDR2 SQIVND (reference sequence). Here the CDR3 reads CASTASASTDTQYF. The CDR3 DNA follows: TGTGCCAGTACGGCTAGCGCGAGCACAGATACGCAGTATTTT.

V gene TRBV5-1 combines with J gene TRBJ1-1; 8 bases are shared with TRBD1. This CDR3 has 16 amino acids. The V gene's germline CDR1 is SGHRS and CDR2 YFSETQ. The trim removed 4 bases at V and 1 base at J, leaving 9 bases unmatched. CDR3 amino acids: CASSRGRGPSNTEAFF. Written as DNA, the CDR3 is TGCGCCAGCAGCCGGGGCAGGGGGCCATCGAACACTGAAGCTTTCTTT.

The chain recombines TRBV7-8 with TRBJ1-3; D is unclear. The V end lost 4 bases, the J end lost 0 bases, and 13 bases lay between the germline ends. The germline V gene has CDR1 SGHVS and CDR2 FQNEAQ. This CDR3 has 16 residues. DNA of the CDR3: TGTGCCAGCAGCTCCACTAGACAACTCTCTGGAAACACCATATATTTT. It codes for CASSSTRQLSGNTIYF. Complete variable domain (other parts from reference TRBV7-8 and TRBJ1-3): GAGVSQSPRYKVAKRGQDVALRCDPISGHVSLFWYQQALGQGPEFLTYFQNEAQLDKSGLPSDRFFAERPEGSVSTLKIQRTQQEDSAVYLCASSSTRQLSGNTIYFGEGSWLTVV.

This chain connects TRBV18 to TRBJ1-1; D not certain. V gave up 6 bases and J gave up 1 base, with 9 bases separating them. The CDR3 has 13 amino acids. CDR1 and CDR2 from the germline V gene are KGHSH and LQKENI. The CDR3 protein is CASSPTGNTEAFF. CDR3 in DNA: TGTGCCAGCTCGCCGACGGGGAACACTGAAGCTTTCTTT.

The rearrangement uses TRBV19 and TRBJ2-2, with a possible D match to TRBD1 (5 bases). V was cut by 5 bases and J by 6 bases, with 10 bases left in between. Germline values: CDR1 LNHDA, CDR2 SQIVND (reference sequence). The CDR3 has 13 amino acids. The CDR3 DNA reads as TGTGCCAGTAGTTCCAGGGTCTCCGGGGAGCTGTTTTTT. It yields the protein CASSSRVSGELFF.

The CDR3 loop is CAISESQGGVGYTF. DNA of the CDR3: TGTGCCATCAGTGAGTCCCAAGGGGGCGTTGGCTACACCTTC. The chain couples TRBV10-3 to TRBJ1-2, with 7 bases matching TRBD1. The germline CDR1 and CDR2 sequences are ENHRY and SYGVKD. V lost 0 bases, J lost 7 bases, and 5 bases stayed unmatched. The CDR3 is made up of 14 amino acids.

V gene TRBV28 combines with J gene TRBJ2-3; TRBD1 agrees at 8 bases. Germline V gene lookup returns CDR1 MDHEN and CDR2 SYDVKM. The length of the CDR3 is 16 residues. Losses at the gene ends were 4 bases for V and 4 bases for J; bases not matched to a gene: 10. This chain's CDR3 is CASSSRGQGAADTQYF. The CDR3 nucleotides read TGTGCCAGCAGTTCCCGAGGGCAGGGGGCCGCAGATACGCAGTATTTT. Using reference TRBV28 and TRBJ2-3 for the parts outside the CDR3, the full variable domain is DVKVTQSSRYLVKRTGEKVFLECVQDMDHENMFWYRQDPGLGLRLIYFSYDVKMKEKGDIPEGYSVSREKKERFSLILESASTNQTSMYLCASSSRGQGAADTQYFGPGTRLTVL.

The gene calls are TRBV27 and TRBJ1-2; tentative D call: TRBD1 (5 bases). The germline CDR1 and CDR2 sequences are MNHEY and SMNVEV (reference sequence). Trimming cost V 6 bases and J 8 bases, with 16 bases left between them. The CDR3 spans 13 residues. CDR3 sequence: CASRDRRAQGYTF. In nucleotides, the CDR3 is TGTGCCAGCAGAGACCGCAGGGCACAGGGCTACACCTTC.

V is TRBV4-2 and J is TRBJ2-7; 7 bases match TRBD1. The V gene end was trimmed by 5 bases and the J gene end by 1 base; junction bases not matched to a gene: 11. This CDR3 is 16 amino acids long. Germline loops: CDR1 LGHNA, CDR2 YNFKEQ. In DNA, the CDR3 is TGTGCCAGCAGCAAACCCCCGGGACAGAATTCCTACGAGCAGTACTTC. Its protein product is CASSKPPGQNSYEQYF.

This chain links TRBV7-9 with TRBJ1-4, with TRBD1 matching over 7 bases. Germline loops: CDR1 SEHNR, CDR2 FQNEAQ (reference sequence). Losses at the gene ends were 5 bases for V and 7 bases for J; bases not matched to a gene: 7. This CDR3 contains 14 residues. CDR3 protein: CASSLTGQGEKLFF. DNA of the CDR3: TGTGCCAGCAGCCTGACAGGGCAGGGTGAAAAACTGTTTTTT.

J is TRBJ1-4 and V is TRBV10-3; 7 positions agree with TRBD1. Germline CDR1 reads ENHRY; CDR2 reads SYGVKD. The V and J ends lost 6 bases and 7 bases, in that order; junction bases with no gene match: 5. There are 13 residues in the CDR3. The CDR3 coding sequence is TGTGCCATCAGGGAACAGGGGAGTGAAAAACTGTTTTTT. Translation: CAIREQGSEKLFF.

This clone was seen a handful of times. The chain uses TRBV19 and TRBJ2-7, with 8 bases fitting TRBD2. Germline-derived CDR1 and CDR2 are LNHDA and SQIVND (reference sequence). This CDR3 region has 15 residues. V gave up 4 bases and J gave up 0 bases; unmatched junction bases: 5. CDR3 sequence reads: CASSSNSGVSYEQYF. The CDR3 DNA reads TGTGCCAGTAGTAGTAATAGCGGGGTCTCCTACGAGCAGTACTTC. Drawing the rest from reference TRBV19 and TRBJ2-7, the complete variable domain is DGGITQSPKYLFRKEGQNVTLSCEQNLNHDAMYWYRQDPGQGLRLIYYSQIVNDFQKGDIAEGYSVSREKKESFPLTVTSAQKNPTAFYLCASSSNSGVSYEQYFGPGTRLTVT.

This clone was counted between two and nine times. The gene calls are TRBV30 and TRBJ2-7; the D gene is possibly TRBD2 (5 bases). Germline V gene lookup returns CDR1 GTSNPN and CDR2 SVGIG (reference sequence). CDR3 length: 11 residues. V gave up 2 bases and J gave up 5 bases, with 7 bases separating them. CDR3 in amino acids: CAWSQRHEQYF. The CDR3 DNA reads as TGTGCCTGGAGTCAGCGGCACGAGCAGTACTTC.

The rearrangement links TRBV28 to TRBJ2-2, with a tentative D call TRBD1 (6 bases). This CDR3 is built from 14 residues. V lost 6 bases to trimming and J lost 2 bases, with 10 bases between them. CDR1 and CDR2 from the germline V gene are MDHEN and SYDVKM. This CDR3 reads CASRGASNTGELFF. CDR3 sequence (DNA): TGTGCCAGCAGGGGGGCGAGTAACACCGGGGAGCTGTTTTTT.

The CDR3, as DNA: TGTGCCAGCAGCTTTTTCGGAGGGGCCCGCAATGAGCAGTTCTTC. This gives the protein CASSFFGGARNEQFF. The chain carries TRBV11-2 and TRBJ2-1; D might be TRBD2 (6 bases). Germline V gene sequence: CDR1 SGHAT, CDR2 FQNNGV. The V gene lost 3 bases and the J gene lost 6 bases, with 15 bases spanning the gap. This CDR3 is 15 amino acids long.

This sequence joins TRBV28 and TRBJ2-1, with 7 bases that match TRBD2. Germline V gives CDR1 MDHEN, CDR2 SYDVKM. V shed 7 bases, J shed 4 bases, and the junction held 10 bases outside the gene matches. CDR3 length: 15 amino acids. In nucleotides, the CDR3 is TGTGCCAGCAAGATGGGAGGGTTGATTTACAATGAGCAGTTCTTC. This codes for CASKMGGLIYNEQFF. Variable domain in full (rest from reference TRBV28 and TRBJ2-1): DVKVTQSSRYLVKRTGEKVFLECVQDMDHENMFWYRQDPGLGLRLIYFSYDVKMKEKGDIPEGYSVSREKKERFSLILESASTNQTSMYLCASKMGGLIYNEQFFGPGTRLTVL.

The chain carries TRBV5-1 and TRBJ2-7, with 8 nucleotides matching TRBD1. The length of the CDR3 is 14 residues. Germline CDR1 and CDR2: SGHRS and YFSETQ. The J segment lost 4 bases and the V segment lost 6 bases, leaving 9 bases of the junction unmatched. Here the CDR3 reads CASNPSGGTYEQYF. As DNA, the CDR3 is TGCGCCAGCAACCCTTCAGGGGGCACATACGAGCAGTACTTC.

The chain recombines TRBV4-1 with TRBJ2-1; 7 nucleotides match TRBD2. Germline assignment: CDR1 MGHRA and CDR2 YSYEKL. There are 15 residues in the CDR3. The junction had 3 bases not matched to a gene; V was cut back by 1 base and J by 3 bases. CDR3 in amino acids: CASSQASGVYNEQFF. The CDR3 nucleotides read TGCGCCAGCAGCCAAGCTAGCGGAGTCTACAATGAGCAGTTCTTC.

The chain employs TRBV6-1 and TRBJ1-5; 8 bases line up with TRBD1. This CDR3 has 15 residues. Germline loops: CDR1 MNHNS, CDR2 SASEGT. V was pared by 6 bases and J by 1 base, with 5 bases of the junction left unmatched. CDR3 nucleotide sequence: TGTGCCAGCAGGGACAGGGTAATGAGCAATCAGCCCCAGCATTTT. Amino acid sequence: CASRDRVMSNQPQHF.

V usage is TRBV5-1 and J usage is TRBJ1-6; the D gene is possibly TRBD1 (5 bases). V was cut by 5 bases and J by 3 bases, with 12 bases left in between. The length of the CDR3 is 15 residues. Looked up from germline, CDR1 is SGHRS and CDR2 is YFSETQ. The CDR3 loop reads CASRDDSRYNSPLHF. As DNA, the CDR3 is TGCGCCAGCAGGGATGACAGTCGCTATAATTCACCCCTCCACTTT.

CDR3: CASSPRPYGYTF. DNA of the CDR3: TGTGCCAGCAGCCCGAGGCCCTATGGCTACACCTTC. The V call is TRBV21-1, the J call TRBJ1-2. TRBV21-1 is given as a pseudogene. The CDR3 sequence is 12 residues long.

This clone was recorded a few times. CDR3 coding DNA: TGTGCCAGCACCTCCGGGACAGGGACAGACATTCAGTACTTC. Translating gives CASTSGTGTDIQYF. This chain links TRBV27 with TRBJ2-4; 9 bases are shared with TRBD1. This CDR3 region has 14 residues. V shed 7 bases and J 8 bases; nucleotides not matched to a gene: 9. Germline V gene lookup returns CDR1 MNHEY and CDR2 SMNVEV (reference sequence).

The chain couples TRBV27 to TRBJ1-1; D is possibly TRBD1 (5 bases). The V end lost 2 bases, the J end lost 6 bases, and 19 bases lay between the germline ends. The CDR3 has 16 residues. Germline V gene data show CDR1 as MNHEY and CDR2 as SMNVEV (reference sequence). CDR3 amino acids: CASSLRPRAGASEAFF. As DNA, the CDR3 is TGTGCCAGCAGTTTACGACCCCGGGCTGGGGCCTCTGAAGCTTTCTTT.